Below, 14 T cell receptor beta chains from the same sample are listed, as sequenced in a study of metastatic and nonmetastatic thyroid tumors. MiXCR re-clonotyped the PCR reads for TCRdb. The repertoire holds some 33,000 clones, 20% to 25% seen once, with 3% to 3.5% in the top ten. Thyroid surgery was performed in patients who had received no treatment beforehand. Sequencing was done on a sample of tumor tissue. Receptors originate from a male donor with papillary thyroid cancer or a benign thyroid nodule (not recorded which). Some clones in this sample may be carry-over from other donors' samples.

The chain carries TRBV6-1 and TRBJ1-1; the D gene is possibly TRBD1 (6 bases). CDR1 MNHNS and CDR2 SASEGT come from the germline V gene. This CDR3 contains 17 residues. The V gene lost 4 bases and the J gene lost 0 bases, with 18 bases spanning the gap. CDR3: CASSAGHMDGVNTEAFF. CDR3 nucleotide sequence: TGTGCCAGCAGTGCGGGACATATGGACGGTGTGAACACTGAAGCTTTCTTT.

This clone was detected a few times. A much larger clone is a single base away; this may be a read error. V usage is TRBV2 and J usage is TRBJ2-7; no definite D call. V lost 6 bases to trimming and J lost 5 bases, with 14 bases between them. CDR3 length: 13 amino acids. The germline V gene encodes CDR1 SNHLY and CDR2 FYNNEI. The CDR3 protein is CASSVNILHEQYF. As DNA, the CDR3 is TGTGCCAGCAGCGTAAATATACTACACGAGCAGTACTTC.

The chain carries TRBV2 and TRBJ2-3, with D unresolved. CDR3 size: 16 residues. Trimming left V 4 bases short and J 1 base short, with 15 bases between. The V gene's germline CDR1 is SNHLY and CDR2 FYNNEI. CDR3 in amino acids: CASSARHTWGTDTQYF. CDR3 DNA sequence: TGTGCCAGCAGTGCTAGGCACACCTGGGGCACAGATACGCAGTATTTT.

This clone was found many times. Here the CDR3 reads CASSLSNFVGYTF. For the CDR3, the DNA is TGTGCCAGCAGTTTAAGTAACTTTGTGGGCTACACCTTC. The chain uses TRBV28 and TRBJ1-2; no clear D gene. V was cut by 2 bases and J by 8 bases, with 12 bases left in between. There are 13 residues in the CDR3. Looked up from germline, CDR1 is MDHEN and CDR2 is SYDVKM.

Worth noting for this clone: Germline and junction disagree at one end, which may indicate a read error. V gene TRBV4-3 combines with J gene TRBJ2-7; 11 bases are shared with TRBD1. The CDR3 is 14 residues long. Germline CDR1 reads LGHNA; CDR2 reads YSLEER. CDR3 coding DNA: TGCTCCAGCAGCCAAGGGACAGGGGGCTACGAGCAGTACTTC. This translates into CSSSQGTGGYEQYF.

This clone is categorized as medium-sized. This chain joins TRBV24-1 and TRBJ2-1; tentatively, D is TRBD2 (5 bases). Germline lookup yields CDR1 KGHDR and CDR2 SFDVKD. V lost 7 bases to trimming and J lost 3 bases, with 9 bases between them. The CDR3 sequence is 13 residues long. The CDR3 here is CATRASNYNEQFF. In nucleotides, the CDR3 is TGTGCCACCAGGGCTAGCAACTACAATGAGCAGTTCTTC.

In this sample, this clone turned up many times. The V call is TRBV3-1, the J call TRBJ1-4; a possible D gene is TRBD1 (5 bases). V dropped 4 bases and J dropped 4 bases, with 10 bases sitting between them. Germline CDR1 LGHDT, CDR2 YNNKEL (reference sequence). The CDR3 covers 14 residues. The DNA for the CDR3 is TGTGCCAGCAGCCCTGACAGACTTAATGAAAAACTGTTTTTT. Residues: CASSPDRLNEKLFF.

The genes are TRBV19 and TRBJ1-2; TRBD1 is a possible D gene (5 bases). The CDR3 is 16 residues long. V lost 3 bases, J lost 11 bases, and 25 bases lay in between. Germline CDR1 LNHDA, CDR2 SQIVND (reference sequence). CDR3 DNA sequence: TGTGCCAGTAGTATGAAGGTTTATACAGGCCAGCCCTCGTACACCTTC. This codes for CASSMKVYTGQPSYTF.

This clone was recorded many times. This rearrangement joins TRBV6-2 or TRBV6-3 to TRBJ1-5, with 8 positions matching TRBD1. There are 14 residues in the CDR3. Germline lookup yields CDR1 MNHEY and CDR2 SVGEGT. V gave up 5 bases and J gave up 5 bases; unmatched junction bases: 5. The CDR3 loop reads CASSQSGGYQPQHF. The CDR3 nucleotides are TGTGCCAGCAGTCAATCAGGGGGCTATCAGCCCCAGCATTTT.

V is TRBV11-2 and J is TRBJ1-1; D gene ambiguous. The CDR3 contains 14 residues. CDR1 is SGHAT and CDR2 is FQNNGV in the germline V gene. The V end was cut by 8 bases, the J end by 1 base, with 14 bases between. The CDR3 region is CASGDRVANTEAFF. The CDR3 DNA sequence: TGTGCCAGCGGCGACCGTGTGGCGAACACTGAAGCTTTCTTT.

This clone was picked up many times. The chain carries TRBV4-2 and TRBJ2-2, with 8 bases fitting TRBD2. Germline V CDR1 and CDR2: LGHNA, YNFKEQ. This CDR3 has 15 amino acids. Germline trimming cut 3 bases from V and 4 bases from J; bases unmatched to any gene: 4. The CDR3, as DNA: TGTGCCAGCAGCCAGGCAGCGGGAGTCACCGGGGAGCTGTTTTTT. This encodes CASSQAAGVTGELFF.

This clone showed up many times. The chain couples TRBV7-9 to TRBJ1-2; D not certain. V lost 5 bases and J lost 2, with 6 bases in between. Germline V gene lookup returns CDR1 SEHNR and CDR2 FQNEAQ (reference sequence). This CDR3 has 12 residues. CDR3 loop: CASSTGNYGYTF. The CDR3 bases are TGTGCCAGCAGCACCGGGAACTATGGCTACACCTTC.

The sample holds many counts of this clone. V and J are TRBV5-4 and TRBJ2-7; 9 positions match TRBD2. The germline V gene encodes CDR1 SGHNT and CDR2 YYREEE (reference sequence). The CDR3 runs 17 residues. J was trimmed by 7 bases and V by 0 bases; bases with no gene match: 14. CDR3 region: CASSLGGGLAGVKEQYF. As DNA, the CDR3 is TGTGCCAGCAGCTTGGGGGGTGGGTTAGCGGGAGTAAAGGAGCAGTACTTC.

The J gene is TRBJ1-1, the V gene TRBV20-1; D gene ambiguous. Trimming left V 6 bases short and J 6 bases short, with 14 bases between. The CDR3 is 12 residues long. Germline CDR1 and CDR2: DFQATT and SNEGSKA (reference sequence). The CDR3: CSAPSRVAEAFF. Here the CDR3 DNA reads TGCAGTGCCCCTTCGCGGGTCGCTGAAGCTTTCTTT.